A single sample gave rise to the 16 T cell receptor beta chains below, sequenced in a study of shared clonotypes between healthy human individuals. The naive CD8 fraction comprised CD45RO-negative cells positively selected for CCR7 and excluded terminally differentiated effector memory CD45RA+ cells. Data came from immunoSEQ multiplex PCR; TCRdb stores just in-frame clones and leaves some out. Seen here are some 2,100,000 clones, approximately 94% observed once, and the top ten hold roughly 1.7%. The sequenced material came from naive CD8+ T cells from PBMCs. The receptors were sampled from a man between 18 and 35 years old in good health. Some clones in this sample may be carry-over from other donors' samples.

This chain connects TRBV19 to TRBJ1-1; D gene ambiguous. CDR1 and CDR2 from the germline V gene are LNHDA and SQIVND (reference sequence). The CDR3 covers 15 residues. V shed 4 bases and J shed 5 bases, with 17 bases lying between them. CDR3 residues: CASSNYAVSGTEAFF. CDR3 DNA: TGTGCCAGTAGTAACTACGCCGTGAGTGGGACTGAAGCTTTCTTT.

The chain links TRBV11-2 to TRBJ2-2; a weak D match, TRBD2 (5 bases). V was clipped by 6 bases and J by 6 bases, with 14 bases between them. The CDR3 is 14 amino acids. CDR1 and CDR2 from the germline V gene are SGHAT and FQNNGV. The CDR3 DNA reads as TGTGCCAGCAGTCGGCTAGCTGGTTCCGGGGAGCTGTTTTTT. Residues: CASSRLAGSGELFF.

The chain links TRBV11-1 to TRBJ2-7; D might be TRBD1 or TRBD2, each matching 7 bases. This CDR3 is 15 amino acids long. Germline V gene data show CDR1 as SGHAT and CDR2 as FQDESV (reference sequence). Trimming took off 5 bases at V and 6 bases at J, with 20 bases between the two ends. CDR3 in DNA: TGTGCCAGCAGCCCAGGGGGGGGTAAGAGAGGCGAGCAGTACTTC. Translated: CASSPGGGKRGEQYF.

This clone was seen once. CDR3: CASSIDNGYTF. CDR3 DNA sequence: TGTGCCAGTAGTATAGACAATGGCTACACCTTC. V and J are TRBV19 and TRBJ1-2, with unresolved D. Trimming pared 0 bases from V and 6 bases from J, leaving 2 bases between. Germline-derived CDR1 and CDR2 are LNHDA and SQIVND (reference sequence). The CDR3 is 11 amino acids. Full variable domain (rest looked up from reference TRBV19 and TRBJ1-2): DGGITQSPKYLFRKEGQNVTLSCEQNLNHDAMYWYRQDPGQGLRLIYYSQIVNDFQKGDIAEGYSVSREKKESFPLTVTSAQKNPTAFYLCASSIDNGYTFGSGTRLTVV.

This sequence joins TRBV28 and TRBJ1-2; D gene ambiguous. Germline CDR1 is MDHEN and CDR2 is SYDVKM. Trimming took 9 bases from V and 0 from J, leaving 5 bases between them. The CDR3 is 11 amino acids. This CDR3 is CASWANYGYTF. DNA for the CDR3: TGTGCCAGTTGGGCTAACTATGGCTACACCTTC.

The CDR3 DNA follows: TGTGCCAGCAGTGGGGACGGGGACAGGGGAGCCGGGGAGACCCAGTACTTC. As protein: CASSGDGDRGAGETQYF. V usage is TRBV25-1 and J usage is TRBJ2-5; 10 nucleotides align to TRBD1. CDR3 length equals 17 residues. Germline-derived CDR1 and CDR2 are MGHDK and SYGVNS. Unmatched junction bases numbered 13, after V lost 4 bases and J lost 5 bases.

J is TRBJ2-5 and V is TRBV27; the D is unclear. This CDR3 spans 11 amino acids. Germline V gene lookup returns CDR1 MNHEY and CDR2 SMNVEV (reference sequence). The V gene lost 7 bases and the J gene lost 5 bases, with 8 bases spanning the gap. This CDR3 reads CASTDGETQYF. CDR3 sequence (DNA): TGTGCCAGCACCGACGGGGAGACCCAGTACTTC.

In its sample, this clone was seen once. J is TRBJ2-2 and V is TRBV9; 13 bases line up with TRBD2. Unmatched junction bases numbered 10, after V lost 1 base and J lost 7 bases. The CDR3 length is 18 residues. CDR1 is SGDLS, CDR2 YYNGEE, per germline. For the CDR3, the DNA is TGTGCCAGCAGCGTATCTTCGACTAGCGGGAGGTTCGGCGGGGAGCTGTTTTTT. Translation: CASSVSSTSGRFGGELFF.

The chain employs TRBV7-9 and TRBJ2-7, with TRBD1 matching 8 bases. The CDR3 spans 13 residues. Trimming removed 7 bases from V and 7 bases from J; junction bases left unmatched: 9. Germline CDR1 and CDR2: SEHNR and FQNEAQ (reference sequence). CDR3 in DNA: TGTGCCAGCACCGGACAGGGCTTGGATGAGCAGTACTTC. Amino acid sequence: CASTGQGLDEQYF. The full variable domain, in which reference TRBV7-9 and TRBJ2-7 provide the parts outside the CDR3, is DTGVSQNPRHKITKRGQNVTFRCDPISEHNRLYWYRQTLGQGPEFLTYFQNEAQLEKSRLLSDRFSAERPKGSFSTLEIQRTEQGDSAMYLCASTGQGLDEQYFGPGTRLTVT.

Comments on this clone: Other DNA sequences in the sample encode the same CDR3. CDR3 protein: CASSLAPSGSYEQYF. The CDR3 DNA reads as TGTGCCAGCAGCTTGGCACCTAGCGGGAGCTACGAGCAGTACTTC. The J gene is TRBJ2-7, the V gene TRBV5-6; 10 bases agree with TRBD2. Unmatched junction bases numbered 3, after V lost 0 bases and J lost 3 bases. Germline CDR1 and CDR2: SGHDT and YYEEEE. The CDR3 is made up of 15 amino acids.

The chain recombines TRBV6-6 with TRBJ1-1, with D perhaps TRBD1 (5 bases). CDR3 size: 14 residues. Germline CDR1 and CDR2: MNHNY and SVGAGI (reference sequence). The ends were cut back, 8 bases at V and 1 base at J, with 14 bases in the middle. The CDR3 reads CASGRDGTNTEAFF. CDR3 nucleotide sequence: TGTGCCAGCGGGCGGGACGGAACGAACACTGAAGCTTTCTTT.

The CDR3 DNA reads TGTGCCAGCTCACCATCTACGCCACACAGGGGTGACTATGGCTACACCTTC. This gives the protein CASSPSTPHRGDYGYTF. This sequence joins TRBV18 and TRBJ1-2; TRBD1 matches at 7 bases. This CDR3 region has 17 residues. Germline V gene data show CDR1 as KGHSH and CDR2 as LQKENI. Unmatched junction bases numbered 12, after V lost 2 bases and J lost 3 bases.

The chain joins TRBV5-4 to TRBJ2-7; D remains ambiguous. Germline assignment: CDR1 SGHNT and CDR2 YYREEE (reference sequence). The CDR3 runs to 14 residues. V lost 0 bases and J lost 0, with 7 bases in between. The CDR3 DNA sequence: TGTGCCAGCAGCTTGGACCCTAGCTCCTACGAGCAGTACTTC. Its protein product is CASSLDPSSYEQYF.

The rearrangement uses TRBV7-8 and TRBJ2-1; 9 bases are a match to TRBD2. CDR1 is SGHVS and CDR2 is FQNEAQ in the germline V gene. This CDR3 has 15 residues. The V gene end was trimmed by 3 bases and the J gene end by 6 bases; junction bases not matched to a gene: 6. CDR3 sequence (DNA): TGTGCCAGCAGCTTTGATGCGGGAGGGGGCAATGAGCAGTTCTTC. Protein sequence: CASSFDAGGGNEQFF.

The rearrangement links TRBV28 to TRBJ2-7; no clear D gene. CDR1 is MDHEN and CDR2 is SYDVKM in the germline V gene. The CDR3 covers 13 residues. V lost 6 bases to trimming and J lost 1 base, with 10 bases between them. The CDR3 DNA follows: TGTGCCAGCAGCTCTCGGGTTTCCTACGAGCAGTACTTC. Residues: CASSSRVSYEQYF. The variable domain in full, completed from reference TRBV28 and TRBJ2-7, reads DVKVTQSSRYLVKRTGEKVFLECVQDMDHENMFWYRQDPGLGLRLIYFSYDVKMKEKGDIPEGYSVSREKKERFSLILESASTNQTSMYLCASSSRVSYEQYFGPGTRLTVT.

V gene TRBV11-2 combines with J gene TRBJ1-4; D is perhaps TRBD1 (5 bases). V was cut by 3 bases and J by 7 bases, with 12 bases left in between. The CDR3 is 14 amino acids. Per germline, CDR1 SGHAT and CDR2 FQNNGV. The CDR3 region is CASSFSGLGEKLFF. The CDR3 DNA reads as TGTGCCAGCAGCTTTTCGGGACTGGGTGAAAAACTGTTTTTT. The whole variable domain, filled in from reference TRBV11-2 and TRBJ1-4, reads EAGVAQSPRYKIIEKRQSVAFWCNPISGHATLYWYQQILGQGPKLLIQFQNNGVVDDSQLPKDRFSAERLKGVDSTLKIQPAKLEDSAVYLCASSFSGLGEKLFFGSGTQLSVL.